The 31 T cell receptor beta chains listed next were all sequenced from one sample in a study of CD4+ T cells in melanoma. Assay: immunoSEQ multiplex PCR; the TCRdb copy retains only in-frame clones and omits some. The table shows 52,000 or so clones, with about 72% occurring only once. Input material: tumor tissue. The receptor source for this set is a human donor with melanoma.

V gene TRBV11-1 combines with J gene TRBJ2-5; 9 bases are shared with TRBD1. The J segment lost 4 bases and the V segment lost 2 bases, leaving 5 bases of the junction unmatched. The V gene's germline CDR1 is SGHAT and CDR2 FQDESV (reference sequence). The CDR3 length is 15 residues. For the CDR3, the DNA is TGTGCCAGCAGCTTAACAGGGGGCATCATAGAGACCCAGTACTTC. Its translation is CASSLTGGIIETQYF.

In its sample, this clone was seen once. The genes are TRBV7-9 and TRBJ2-1; TRBD1 or TRBD2 may be the D gene (6 bases each). Per the germline V gene, CDR1 is SEHNR and CDR2 is FQNEAQ (reference sequence). This CDR3 is 18 amino acids long. V lost 5 bases and J 5 bases, leaving 25 bases between the germline ends. The CDR3: CASSLSPQEGGRHNEQFF. DNA for the CDR3: TGTGCCAGCAGCCTGTCACCTCAGGAGGGGGGACGCCACAATGAGCAGTTCTTC. The whole variable domain, remainder taken from reference TRBV7-9 and TRBJ2-1, is DTGVSQNPRHKITKRGQNVTFRCDPISEHNRLYWYRQTLGQGPEFLTYFQNEAQLEKSRLLSDRFSAERPKGSFSTLEIQRTEQGDSAMYLCASSLSPQEGGRHNEQFFGPGTRLTVL.

The V call is TRBV2, the J call TRBJ2-7; a weak D match, TRBD2 (6 bases). V was shortened by 2 bases and J by 3 bases, with 14 bases between the two germline ends. CDR1 is SNHLY, CDR2 FYNNEI, per germline. The CDR3 sequence is 15 residues long. CDR3 in DNA: TGTGCCAGCAGTGAAATGGAGGGTGTCGGCTACGAGCAGTACTTC. Protein: CASSEMEGVGYEQYF. Based on the CDR3 plus reference TRBV2 and TRBJ2-7, the full variable domain is EPEVTQTPSHQVTQMGQEVILRCVPISNHLYFYWYRQILGQKVEFLVSFYNNEISEKSEIFDDQFSVERPDGSNFTLKIRSTKLEDSAMYFCASSEMEGVGYEQYFGPGTRLTVT.

The rearrangement joins TRBV5-8 to TRBJ2-7; 7 bases agree with TRBD1. The CDR3 is 14 residues long. Germline V gene data show CDR1 as SGHTS and CDR2 as YDEGEE. The ends lost 2 bases at V and 4 bases at J; junction bases unmatched: 6. The CDR3 bases are TGTGCCAGCAGCTTACGGGACAGAACTTACGAGCAGTACTTC. This gives the protein CASSLRDRTYEQYF.

This clone was counted between two and nine times. This sequence joins TRBV27 and TRBJ1-2; TRBD1 is a possible D gene (5 bases). There are 15 residues in the CDR3. Trimming left V 3 bases short and J 2 bases short, with 13 bases between. From germline, CDR1 is MNHEY and CDR2 SMNVEV (reference sequence). The CDR3 nucleotides read TGTGCCAGCAGTTTCGGGACGGGGATAAACTATGGCTACACCTTC. Its protein product is CASSFGTGINYGYTF.

The chain carries TRBV30 and TRBJ2-5; TRBD1 agrees at 8 bases. The length of the CDR3 is 13 residues. From germline, CDR1 is GTSNPN and CDR2 SVGIG (reference sequence). After removal of 1 base from V and 4 bases from J, the junction contained 2 bases not matched to a gene. Here the CDR3 reads CAWSAGTGETQYF. The CDR3 DNA sequence: TGTGCCTGGAGTGCCGGGACAGGAGAGACCCAGTACTTC.

The chain combines TRBV10-3 with TRBJ1-2; D ambiguous. The CDR3 is 14 amino acids. Between the trimmed V and J ends, which lost 7 bases and 7 bases, there was a span of 19 bases. Germline-derived CDR1 and CDR2 are ENHRY and SYGVKD. The CDR3 DNA follows: TGTGCCATCACTGATCCAGCGGCCTATGCTGGCTACACCTTC. It translates to CAITDPAAYAGYTF.

J is TRBJ2-7 and V is TRBV14; tentatively, D is TRBD1 (6 bases). This CDR3 comprises 18 residues. Germline CDR1 reads SGHDN; CDR2 reads FVKESK. V was cut by 0 bases and J by 1 base, with 19 bases left in between. CDR3 amino acids: CASSQEGRGRGRSYEQYF. As DNA, the CDR3 is TGTGCCAGCAGCCAAGAGGGCCGGGGCAGGGGAAGGTCCTACGAGCAGTACTTC.

V usage is TRBV6-5 and J usage is TRBJ2-7; D remains ambiguous. The CDR3 is 12 amino acids. The V and J ends lost 4 bases and 7 bases respectively, with 11 bases between them. From germline, CDR1 is MNHEY and CDR2 SVGAGI. CDR3 in DNA: TGTGCCAGCAGTTTAGTCTCTCGGGAGCAGTACTTC. This translates into CASSLVSREQYF.

V usage is TRBV13 and J usage is TRBJ1-6, with 7 bases that match TRBD1. With 0 bases clipped from V and 2 bases from J, the junction kept 7 bases outside the gene matches. The germline gives CDR1 PRHDT, CDR2 FYEKMQ (reference sequence). CDR3 length equals 18 residues. The CDR3 nucleotides are TGTGCCAGCAGCTTAGGACAGGGGCTATGGCCCTATAATTCACCCCTCCACTTT. Amino acid sequence: CASSLGQGLWPYNSPLHF.

This chain joins TRBV9 and TRBJ2-6; D unresolved. With 4 bases removed from V and 1 base from J, the gap between germline ends came to 9 bases. Germline loops: CDR1 SGDLS, CDR2 YYNGEE. The CDR3 covers 15 residues. The CDR3 DNA sequence: TGTGCCAGCAGCTCCGGGTTTTCTGGGGCCAACGTCCTGACTTTC. Its translation is CASSSGFSGANVLTF.

CDR3 DNA: TGTGCCAGCAGTCCTGGCTACGAGCAGTACTTC. Protein sequence: CASSPGYEQYF. The gene calls are TRBV7-9 and TRBJ2-7; D unclear. CDR3 length: 11 amino acids. Trimming took 6 bases from V and 3 from J, leaving 6 bases between them. Per the germline V gene, CDR1 is SEHNR and CDR2 is FQNEAQ (reference sequence).

The chain is built from TRBV5-1 and TRBJ2-5; D remains unclear. The germline V gene encodes CDR1 SGHRS and CDR2 YFSETQ. The CDR3 spans 13 residues. Trimming pared 0 bases from V and 1 base from J, leaving 4 bases between. The CDR3 nucleotides read TGCGCCAGCAGCTTGGCTACCCAAGAGACCCAGTACTTC. Its translation is CASSLATQETQYF.

This clone has more than one count but fewer than ten. This chain uses TRBV5-5 with TRBJ1-4; D ambiguous. Trimming left V 2 bases short and J 3 bases short, with 17 bases between. The germline V gene encodes CDR1 SGHKS and CDR2 YYEKEE (reference sequence). The CDR3 consists of 17 residues. As DNA, the CDR3 is TGTGCCAGCAGCTTTAATCCCAGCCTAACCCCTAATGAAAAACTGTTTTTT. Translating it yields CASSFNPSLTPNEKLFF.

Points on this clone: Its ends do not fully match the called genes, so a read error is possible. The chain has TRBV7-9 and TRBJ1-2; a weak D match, TRBD1 (6 bases). Germline values: CDR1 SEHNR, CDR2 FQNEAQ (reference sequence). The CDR3 consists of 14 residues. CDR3 sequence: CASSRRTEPFGYTF. DNA of the CDR3: TGCGCCAGCAGCCGAAGGACAGAGCCTTTTGGCTACACCTTC.

The rearrangement links TRBV10-2 to TRBJ2-5; D may match TRBD1 or TRBD2 (6 bases each). CDR3 size: 15 residues. V was pared by 3 bases and J by 5 bases, with 16 bases between. CDR1 and CDR2 (germline): WSHSY, SAAADI. CDR3 DNA: TGCGCCAGCAGTGACGTCGGGCTAGGGGGGGAGACCCAGTACTTC. Its translation: CASSDVGLGGETQYF.

As for this clone: A read error likely explains this, since a far larger clone differs by one base. The chain combines TRBV7-3 with TRBJ1-1; D is uncertain. Germline loops: CDR1 SGHTA, CDR2 FQGTGA. V was clipped by 1 base and J by 2 bases, with 5 bases between them. The CDR3 has 13 residues. CDR3: CASSLRGNTEAFF. CDR3 coding DNA: TGTGCCAGCAGCTTAAGGGGTAACACTGAAGCTTTCTTT.

As to this clone: In the same sample, other DNA sequences code for this CDR3. V gene TRBV28 combines with J gene TRBJ2-7, with 7 positions matching TRBD2. V gave up 2 bases and J gave up 4 bases; unmatched junction bases: 2. Per the germline V gene, CDR1 is MDHEN and CDR2 is SYDVKM. The length of the CDR3 is 13 residues. The CDR3 is CASSLGGGYEQYF. The CDR3 DNA reads as TGTGCCAGCAGTTTAGGGGGGGGATACGAGCAGTACTTC.

Relative to its sample, this clone is medium-sized. V is TRBV7-2 and J is TRBJ2-7, with unresolved D. Trimming took off 0 bases at V and 0 bases at J, with 12 bases between the two ends. The CDR3 extends over 16 amino acids. Germline V lookup: CDR1 SGHTA, CDR2 FQGNSA. CDR3 sequence: CASSLALALLSYEQYF. In nucleotides, the CDR3 is TGTGCCAGCAGCTTAGCGCTGGCCCTCCTCTCCTACGAGCAGTACTTC.

The CDR3 DNA reads TGTGCCAGCAGCTCGGGGGGTCTCGAGACCCAGTACTTC. Its translation: CASSSGGLETQYF. The chain uses TRBV11-2 and TRBJ2-5; TRBD2 agrees at 7 bases. Trimming at V came to 4 bases and at J to 5 bases, leaving 4 bases not matched to a gene. From germline, CDR1 is SGHAT and CDR2 FQNNGV. CDR3 size: 13 residues. The full variable domain, completed using reference TRBV11-2 and TRBJ2-5, is EAGVAQSPRYKIIEKRQSVAFWCNPISGHATLYWYQQILGQGPKLLIQFQNNGVVDDSQLPKDRFSAERLKGVDSTLKIQPAKLEDSAVYLCASSSGGLETQYFGPGTRLLVL.

This clone is labeled as medium-sized. The J gene is TRBJ2-7, the V gene TRBV30; D may be TRBD1 (6 bases). V was shortened by 2 bases and J by 2 bases, with 10 bases between the two germline ends. There are 13 residues in the CDR3. Germline lookup yields CDR1 GTSNPN and CDR2 SVGIG (reference sequence). CDR3 nucleotides: TGTGCCTGGAGTATCACAGGGCCCTACGAGCAGTACTTC. It codes for CAWSITGPYEQYF.

The chain combines TRBV6-5 with TRBJ2-1; 7 nucleotides line up with TRBD1. CDR1 and CDR2 from the germline V gene are MNHEY and SVGAGI. This CDR3 comprises 16 residues. The V segment lost 2 bases and the J segment 7 bases; nucleotides outside the gene matches: 11. This chain's CDR3 is CASSYIGGADENEQFF. CDR3 DNA sequence: TGTGCCAGCAGTTACATAGGGGGCGCTGACGAAAATGAGCAGTTCTTC.

The chain employs TRBV7-6 and TRBJ2-7; D possibly corresponds to TRBD1 (6 bases). The CDR3 loop spans 15 amino acids. Germline V gene sequence: CDR1 SGHVS, CDR2 FNYEAQ. V lost 2 bases and J 2 bases, leaving 13 bases between the germline ends. The DNA of the CDR3 is TGTGCCAGCAGCTTACAGGGGTCTAACCCCTACGAGCAGTACTTC. Residues: CASSLQGSNPYEQYF.

The chain recombines TRBV6-1 with TRBJ1-1, with unresolved D. V dropped 3 bases and J dropped 2 bases, with 10 bases sitting between them. Germline V gene sequence: CDR1 MNHNS, CDR2 SASEGT. This CDR3 contains 14 residues. The CDR3 bases are TGTGCCAGCAGTGATGGCCCCCTAAACACTGAAGCTTTCTTT. It yields the protein CASSDGPLNTEAFF.

This chain joins TRBV7-9 and TRBJ2-7, with 7 positions matching TRBD1. Germline CDR1 reads SEHNR; CDR2 reads FQNEAQ (reference sequence). CDR3 length equals 16 residues. The V gene end was trimmed by 5 bases and the J gene end by 2 bases; junction bases not matched to a gene: 12. The CDR3 region has the DNA TGTGCCAGCAGCGGAGACGGACAGGTCCTCACCTACGAGCAGTACTTC. Its protein is CASSGDGQVLTYEQYF.

CDR3 nucleotides: TGCGCCAGCAGCTTATTACAGGGCGCCTACGAGCAGTACTTC. It codes for CASSLLQGAYEQYF. The chain recombines TRBV5-1 with TRBJ2-7; perhaps TRBD1 as D (6 bases). This CDR3 spans 14 amino acids. The V end lost 2 bases, the J end lost 2 bases, and 11 bases lay between the germline ends. Germline CDR1 is SGHRS and CDR2 is YFSETQ.

Comments on this clone: Compared with germline, one end of the junction differs, possibly owing to a read error. The chain uses TRBV10-3 and TRBJ1-4, with D maybe TRBD1 (6 bases). The CDR3 length is 16 residues. Per germline, CDR1 ENHRY and CDR2 SYGVKD. The CDR3 nucleotides read TGTGCCAGCAGTTACTACCCCCGGACAGTTACAGAAAAACTGTTTTTT. Its protein is CASSYYPRTVTEKLFF.

V and J are TRBV2 and TRBJ2-2; D uncertain. Germline loops: CDR1 SNHLY, CDR2 FYNNEI. V shed 0 bases and J shed 1 base, with 6 bases lying between them. The CDR3 totals 15 residues. CDR3 residues: CASSEAPGNTGELFF. DNA for the CDR3: TGTGCCAGCAGTGAAGCCCCAGGGAACACCGGGGAGCTGTTTTTT.

The DNA of the CDR3 is TGTGCCAGCAGCTTGTATAGCGGACAGCAGGAAAAACTGTTTTTT. This codes for CASSLYSGQQEKLFF. This sequence joins TRBV7-2 and TRBJ1-4, with TRBD1 as a possible D gene (6 bases). Trimming pared 3 bases from V and 8 bases from J, leaving 16 bases between. Per the germline V gene, CDR1 is SGHTA and CDR2 is FQGNSA. This CDR3 is built from 15 residues.

In this sample, this clone turned up a few times. The rearrangement joins TRBV29-1 to TRBJ2-5, with no clear D. From germline, CDR1 is SQVTM and CDR2 ANQGSEA. This CDR3 is 10 amino acids long. Deletions cut 7 bases from V and 5 bases from J, with 8 bases between. Here the CDR3 DNA reads TGCAGCGGAGCCACGGAGACCCAGTACTTC. Translation: CSGATETQYF. Full variable domain (remainder filled in from reference TRBV29-1 and TRBJ2-5): SAVISQKPSRDICQRGTSLTIQCQVDSQVTMMFWYRQQPGQSLTLIATANQGSEATYESGFVIDKFPISRPNLTFSTLTVSNMSPEDSSIYLCSGATETQYFGPGTRLLVL.

The J gene is TRBJ2-6, the V gene TRBV7-6; tentative D call: TRBD1 (6 bases). The CDR3 covers 16 residues. The V end lost 5 bases, the J end lost 4 bases, and 15 bases lay between the germline ends. CDR1 and CDR2 (germline): SGHVS, FNYEAQ. DNA for the CDR3: TGTGCCAGCAGCGCGCCCCTGGGGACAGGGGCCAACGTCCTGACTTTC. Amino acid sequence: CASSAPLGTGANVLTF.